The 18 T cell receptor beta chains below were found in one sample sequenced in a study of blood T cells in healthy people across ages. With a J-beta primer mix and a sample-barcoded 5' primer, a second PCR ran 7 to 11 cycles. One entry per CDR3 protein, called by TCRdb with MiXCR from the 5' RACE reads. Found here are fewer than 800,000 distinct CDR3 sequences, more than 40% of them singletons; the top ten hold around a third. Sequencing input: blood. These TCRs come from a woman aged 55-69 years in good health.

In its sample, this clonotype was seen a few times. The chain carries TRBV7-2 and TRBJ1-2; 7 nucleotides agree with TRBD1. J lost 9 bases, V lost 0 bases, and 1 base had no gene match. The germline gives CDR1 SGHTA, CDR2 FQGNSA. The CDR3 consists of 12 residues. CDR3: CASSLARGSYTF. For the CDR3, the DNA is TGTGCCAGCAGCTTAGCCAGGGGGAGCTACACCTTC.

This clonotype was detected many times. The chain's CDR3 is CASSEFRSTGTQYF. CDR3 nucleotides: TGCGCCAGCAGTGAGTTCCGGTCCACTGGGACCCAGTACTTC. This chain uses TRBV10-2 with TRBJ2-5, with unresolved D. Looked up from germline, CDR1 is WSHSY and CDR2 is SAAADI. This CDR3 comprises 14 residues. Trimming pared 1 base from V and 7 bases from J, leaving 13 bases between.

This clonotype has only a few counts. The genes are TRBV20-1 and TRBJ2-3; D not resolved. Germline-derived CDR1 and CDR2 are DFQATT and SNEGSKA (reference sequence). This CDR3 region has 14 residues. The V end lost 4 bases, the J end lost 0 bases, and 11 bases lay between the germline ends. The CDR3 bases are TGCAGTGCTACCCCCTCACCTAGCACAGATACGCAGTATTTT. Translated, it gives CSATPSPSTDTQYF.

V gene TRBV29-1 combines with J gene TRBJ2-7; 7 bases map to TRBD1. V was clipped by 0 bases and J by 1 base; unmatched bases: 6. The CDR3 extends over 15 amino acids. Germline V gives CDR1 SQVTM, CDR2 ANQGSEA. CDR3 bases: TGCAGCGTTGAAGACGACAGGGAAGGGTCCTACGAGCAGTACTTC. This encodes CSVEDDREGSYEQYF.

The CDR3 is CATSRDGQDSYEQYF. Written as DNA, the CDR3 is TGTGCCACCAGCAGAGATGGGCAGGACTCCTACGAGCAGTACTTC. The chain has TRBV15 and TRBJ2-7; D is unresolved. Deletions cut 0 bases from V and 0 bases from J, with 9 bases between. The CDR3 spans 15 residues. Germline CDR1 reads LNHNV; CDR2 reads YYDKDF (reference sequence).

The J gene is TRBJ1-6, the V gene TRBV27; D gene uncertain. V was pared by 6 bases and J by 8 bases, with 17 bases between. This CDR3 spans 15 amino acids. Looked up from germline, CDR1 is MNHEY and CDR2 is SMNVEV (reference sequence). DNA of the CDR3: TGTGCCAGCAGCCCCGCGGCACAGACCTATTCACCCCTCCACTTT. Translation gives CASSPAAQTYSPLHF.

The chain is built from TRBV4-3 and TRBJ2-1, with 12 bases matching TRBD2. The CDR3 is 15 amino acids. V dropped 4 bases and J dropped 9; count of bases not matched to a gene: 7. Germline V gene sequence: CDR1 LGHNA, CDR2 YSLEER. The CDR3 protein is CASSPTSGGYSEQFF. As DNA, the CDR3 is TGCGCCAGCAGCCCTACTAGCGGGGGGTATTCTGAGCAGTTCTTC.

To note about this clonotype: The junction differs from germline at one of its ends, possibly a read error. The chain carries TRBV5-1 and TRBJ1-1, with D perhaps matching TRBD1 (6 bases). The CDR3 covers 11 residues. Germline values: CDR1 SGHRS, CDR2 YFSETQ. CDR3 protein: CASSLTGKAFF. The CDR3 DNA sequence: TGTGCCAGCAGTCTGACAGGCAAAGCTTTCTTT.

The CDR3: CASSPEAPAYNEQYF. DNA of the CDR3: TGCGCCAGCAGCCCGGAGGCGCCTGCCTACAATGAGCAGTACTTC. The rearrangement links TRBV5-1 to TRBJ2-5; D might be TRBD2 (5 bases). Germline CDR1 and CDR2: SGHRS and YFSETQ. V shed 4 bases and J shed 11 bases, with 24 bases lying between them. This CDR3 has 15 residues.

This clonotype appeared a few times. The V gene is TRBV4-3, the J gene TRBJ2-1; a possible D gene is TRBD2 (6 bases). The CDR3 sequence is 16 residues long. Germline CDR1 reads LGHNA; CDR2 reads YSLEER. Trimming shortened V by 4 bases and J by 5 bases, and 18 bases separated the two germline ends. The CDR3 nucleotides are TGCGCCAGCAGCCTATGGGACTCCGAGCCCGACAATGAGCAGTTCTTC. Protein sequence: CASSLWDSEPDNEQFF.

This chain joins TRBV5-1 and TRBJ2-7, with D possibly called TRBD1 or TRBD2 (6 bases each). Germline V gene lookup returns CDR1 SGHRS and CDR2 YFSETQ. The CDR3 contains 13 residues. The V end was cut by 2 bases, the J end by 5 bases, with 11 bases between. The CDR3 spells CASSLQGLDEQYF. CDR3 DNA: TGCGCCAGCAGCTTACAGGGACTCGACGAGCAGTACTTC.

The CDR3 DNA sequence: TGCGCCAGCAGTTCACAGGGAGGTACTGAAGCTTTCTTT. Translated: CASSSQGGTEAFF. V gene TRBV5-1 combines with J gene TRBJ1-1; maybe TRBD1 (6 bases). With 5 bases removed from V and 5 bases from J, the gap between germline ends came to 13 bases. The CDR3 contains 13 residues. Germline assignment: CDR1 SGHRS and CDR2 YFSETQ.

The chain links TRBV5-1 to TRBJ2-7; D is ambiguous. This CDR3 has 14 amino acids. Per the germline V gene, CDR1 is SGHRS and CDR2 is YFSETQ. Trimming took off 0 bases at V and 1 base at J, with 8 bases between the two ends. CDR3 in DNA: TGCGCCAGCAGCTTGGATGGGGAATCCTACGAGCAGTACTTC. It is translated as CASSLDGESYEQYF. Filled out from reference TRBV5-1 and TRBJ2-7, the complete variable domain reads KAGVTQTPRYLIKTRGQQVTLSCSPISGHRSVSWYQQTPGQGLQFLFEYFSETQRNKGNFPGRFSGRQFSNSRSEMNVSTLELGDSALYLCASSLDGESYEQYFGPGTRLTVT.

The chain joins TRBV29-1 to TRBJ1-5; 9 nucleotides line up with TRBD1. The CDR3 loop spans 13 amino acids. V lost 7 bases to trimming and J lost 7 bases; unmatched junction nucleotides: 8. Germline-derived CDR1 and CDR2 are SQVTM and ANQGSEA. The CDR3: CSATGGADQPQHF. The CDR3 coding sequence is TGCAGCGCTACAGGGGGCGCGGACCAGCCCCAGCATTTT. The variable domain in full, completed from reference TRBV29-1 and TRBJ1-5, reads SAVISQKPSRDICQRGTSLTIQCQVDSQVTMMFWYRQQPGQSLTLIATANQGSEATYESGFVIDKFPISRPNLTFSTLTVSNMSPEDSSIYLCSATGGADQPQHFGDGTRLSIL.

CDR3 coding DNA: TGCGCCAGCAGCGTACAGGGGGAAGGCTCCTACGAGCAGTACTTC. Protein sequence: CASSVQGEGSYEQYF. The chain has TRBV5-1 and TRBJ2-7; 8 bases are shared with TRBD1. The CDR3 has 15 amino acids. Germline V gene sequence: CDR1 SGHRS, CDR2 YFSETQ. Trimming removed 4 bases from V and 0 bases from J; junction bases left unmatched: 6.

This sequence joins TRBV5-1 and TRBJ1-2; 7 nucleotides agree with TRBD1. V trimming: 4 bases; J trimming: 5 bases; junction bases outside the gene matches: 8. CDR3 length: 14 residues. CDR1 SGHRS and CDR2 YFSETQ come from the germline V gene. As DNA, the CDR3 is TGCGCCAGCAGCGGGGGGACAGCCCTTTATGGCTACACCTTC. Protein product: CASSGGTALYGYTF.

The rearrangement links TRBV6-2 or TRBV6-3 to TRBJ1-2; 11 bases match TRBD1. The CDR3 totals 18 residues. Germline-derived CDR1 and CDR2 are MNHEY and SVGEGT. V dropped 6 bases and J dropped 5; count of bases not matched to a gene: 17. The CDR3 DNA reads TGTGCCAGCAGCCTAACGGGACAGGGGGTTACCTTACGTTATGGCTACACCTTC. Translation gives CASSLTGQGVTLRYGYTF.

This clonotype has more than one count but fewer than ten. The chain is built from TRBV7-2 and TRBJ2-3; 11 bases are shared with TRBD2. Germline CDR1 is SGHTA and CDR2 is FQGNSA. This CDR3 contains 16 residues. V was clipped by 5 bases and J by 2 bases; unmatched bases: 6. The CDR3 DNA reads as TGTGCCAGCAGCCCCGCTAGCGGGAGGACCACAGATACGCAGTATTTT. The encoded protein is CASSPASGRTTDTQYF.